The TCR beta chain under discussion was sequenced for a study of blood T cell repertoires in COVID-19. Study in general: Researchers got acute and convalescent COVID-19 samples from the United States, Italy and Spain. PBMCs, B-cell-depleted T cells, or T cells were the source of the cDNA or gDNA that made up the material.

V lost 2 bases and J lost 6, with 5 bases in between. This CDR3 has 11 amino acids. Germline V gives CDR1 KGHSH, CDR2 LQKENI. Study processing details: How many nucleated cells were present was estimated from reference gene primer amplification. Profiled with immunoSEQ multiplex PCR; TCRdb holds only in-frame clones, not every one. D and trimming were read from the DNA, whereas the V and J calls and clone size are those reported in that table. This table holds about 250,000 clones, around 88% found once. The receptor was isolated from a young woman with COVID-19, enrolled during active disease. J is TRBJ2-7 and V is TRBV18, with D unclear. The specimen sequenced was peripheral blood. The CDR3 reads CASSPGLEQYV. The CDR3 DNA is TGTGCCAGCTCACCAGGGCTCGAGCAGTACGTC.